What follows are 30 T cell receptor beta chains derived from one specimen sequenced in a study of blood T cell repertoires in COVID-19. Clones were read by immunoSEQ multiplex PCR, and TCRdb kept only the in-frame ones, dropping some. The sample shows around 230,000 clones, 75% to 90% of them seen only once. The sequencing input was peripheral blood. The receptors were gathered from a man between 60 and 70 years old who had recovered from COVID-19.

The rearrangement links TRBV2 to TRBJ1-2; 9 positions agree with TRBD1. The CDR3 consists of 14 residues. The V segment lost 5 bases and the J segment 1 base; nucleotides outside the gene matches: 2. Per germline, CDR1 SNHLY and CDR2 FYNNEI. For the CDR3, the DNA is TGTGCCAGCAGTCCGGACAGGGGTAACTATGGCTACACCTTC. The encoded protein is CASSPDRGNYGYTF.

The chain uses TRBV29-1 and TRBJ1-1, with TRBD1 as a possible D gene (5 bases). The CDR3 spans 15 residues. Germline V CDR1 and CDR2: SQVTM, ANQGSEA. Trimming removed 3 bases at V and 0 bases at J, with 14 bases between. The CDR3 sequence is CSVDSAGTLNTEAFF. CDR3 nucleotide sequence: TGCAGCGTTGATTCGGCAGGGACTTTGAACACTGAAGCTTTCTTT.

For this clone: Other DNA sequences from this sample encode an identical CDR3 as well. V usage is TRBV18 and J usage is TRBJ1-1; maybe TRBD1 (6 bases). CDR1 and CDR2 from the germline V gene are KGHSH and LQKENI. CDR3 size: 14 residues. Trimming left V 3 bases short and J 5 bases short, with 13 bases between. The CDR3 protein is CASSPTGGGTEAFF. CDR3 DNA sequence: TGTGCCAGCTCACCTACGGGGGGCGGGACTGAAGCTTTCTTT.

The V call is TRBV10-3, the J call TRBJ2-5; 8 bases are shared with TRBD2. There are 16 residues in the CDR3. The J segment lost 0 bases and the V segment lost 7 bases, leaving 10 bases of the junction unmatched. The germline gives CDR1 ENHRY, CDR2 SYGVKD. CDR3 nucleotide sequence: TGTGCCATCAAGGGGTTCGGCGGGGGGTACCAAGAGACCCAGTACTTC. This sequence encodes CAIKGFGGGYQETQYF.

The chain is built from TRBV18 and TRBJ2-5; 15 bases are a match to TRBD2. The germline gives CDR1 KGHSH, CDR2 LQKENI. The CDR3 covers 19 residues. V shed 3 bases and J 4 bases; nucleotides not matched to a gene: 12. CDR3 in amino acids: CASSPIGLAGGLERETQYF. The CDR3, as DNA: TGTGCCAGCTCACCCATTGGACTAGCGGGGGGGCTTGAAAGAGAGACCCAGTACTTC.

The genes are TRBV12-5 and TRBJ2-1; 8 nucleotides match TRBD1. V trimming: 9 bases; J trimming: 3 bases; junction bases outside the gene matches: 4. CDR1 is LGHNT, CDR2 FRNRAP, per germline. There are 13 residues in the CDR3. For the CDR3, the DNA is TGTGCTAGCAAACAGGGGGGCTACAATGAGCAGTTCTTC. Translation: CASKQGGYNEQFF.

CDR3 amino acids: CASSVGGDTGNTIYF. The DNA of the CDR3 is TGTGCCAGCAGCGTAGGTGGGGACACTGGAAACACCATATATTTT. This rearrangement joins TRBV9 to TRBJ1-3; TRBD1 might be the D (6 bases). V lost 0 bases and J lost 2, with 9 bases in between. This CDR3 has 15 residues. Germline V gives CDR1 SGDLS, CDR2 YYNGEE.

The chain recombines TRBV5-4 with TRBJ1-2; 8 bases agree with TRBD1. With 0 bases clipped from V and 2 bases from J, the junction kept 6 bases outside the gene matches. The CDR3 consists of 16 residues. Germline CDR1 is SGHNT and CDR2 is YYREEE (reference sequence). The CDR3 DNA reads TGTGCCAGCAGCTTGGCCGGGGACAGGAGGAACTATGGCTACACCTTC. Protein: CASSLAGDRRNYGYTF.

CDR3 in amino acids: CAISESGDGTGTSGANVLTF. CDR3 nucleotide sequence: TGTGCCATCAGTGAGTCTGGGGACGGGACAGGGACCTCTGGGGCCAACGTCCTGACTTTC. The chain couples TRBV10-3 to TRBJ2-6, with 9 bases lining up with TRBD1. J was trimmed by 0 bases and V by 0 bases; bases with no gene match: 9. Germline CDR1 and CDR2: ENHRY and SYGVKD. The CDR3 is 20 residues long.

CDR3 bases: TGTGCCTGCCTGACAGGGGCCAGCGGGGAGCTGTTTTTT. The encoded protein is CACLTGASGELFF. The chain joins TRBV30 to TRBJ2-2; 8 bases map to TRBD1. J lost 7 bases, V lost 6 bases, and 7 bases had no gene match. Germline V gene sequence: CDR1 GTSNPN, CDR2 SVGIG (reference sequence). This CDR3 region has 13 residues.

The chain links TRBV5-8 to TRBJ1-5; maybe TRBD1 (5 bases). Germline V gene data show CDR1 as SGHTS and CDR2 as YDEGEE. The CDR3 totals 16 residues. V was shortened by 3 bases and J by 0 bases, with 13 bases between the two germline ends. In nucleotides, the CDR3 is TGTGCCAGCAGCTACAATCAGGGAAGTAGCAATCAGCCCCAGCATTTT. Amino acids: CASSYNQGSSNQPQHF.

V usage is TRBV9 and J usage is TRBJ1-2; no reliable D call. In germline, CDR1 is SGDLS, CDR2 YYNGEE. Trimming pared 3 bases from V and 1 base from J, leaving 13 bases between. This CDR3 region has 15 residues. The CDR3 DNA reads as TGTGCCAGCAGCGCCCGTAACAGTTATAACTATGGCTACACCTTC. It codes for CASSARNSYNYGYTF.

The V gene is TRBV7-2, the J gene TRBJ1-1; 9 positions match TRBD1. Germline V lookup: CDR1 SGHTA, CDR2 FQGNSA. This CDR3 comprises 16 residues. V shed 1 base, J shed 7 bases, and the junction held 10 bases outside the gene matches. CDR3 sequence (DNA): TGTGCCAGCAGCTTAGGGATCCGGGACAGGGCTGTTGAAGCTTTCTTT. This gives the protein CASSLGIRDRAVEAFF. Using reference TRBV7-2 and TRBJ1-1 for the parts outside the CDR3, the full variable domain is GAGVSQSPSNKVTEKGKDVELRCDPISGHTALYWYRQSLGQGLEFLIYFQGNSAPDKSGLPSDRFSAERTGGSVSTLTIQRTQQEDSAVYLCASSLGIRDRAVEAFFGQGTRLTVV.

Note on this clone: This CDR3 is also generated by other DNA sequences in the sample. This CDR3 reads CASSVGTGTYEQYF. CDR3 coding DNA: TGTGCCAGCAGCGTTGGAACGGGAACTTACGAGCAGTACTTC. The rearrangement joins TRBV9 to TRBJ2-7; D is possibly TRBD2 (5 bases). The CDR3 runs 14 residues. Per germline, CDR1 SGDLS and CDR2 YYNGEE. The V end lost 2 bases, the J end lost 4 bases, and 13 bases lay between the germline ends.

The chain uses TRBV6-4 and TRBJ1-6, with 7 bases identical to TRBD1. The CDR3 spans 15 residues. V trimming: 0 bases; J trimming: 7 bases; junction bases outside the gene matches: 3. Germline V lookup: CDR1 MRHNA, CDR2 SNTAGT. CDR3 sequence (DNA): TGTGCCAGCAGTGACTCAGGGGGCTACAATTCACCCCTCCACTTT. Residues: CASSDSGGYNSPLHF.

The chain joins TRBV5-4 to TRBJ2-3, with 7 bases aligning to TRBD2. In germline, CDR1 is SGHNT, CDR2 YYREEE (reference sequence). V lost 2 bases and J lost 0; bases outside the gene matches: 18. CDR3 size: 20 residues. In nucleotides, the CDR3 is TGTGCCAGCAGCTTCAGGCTAACGGGGGGTCCTACGGCTAGCACAGATACGCAGTATTTT. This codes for CASSFRLTGGPTASTDTQYF.

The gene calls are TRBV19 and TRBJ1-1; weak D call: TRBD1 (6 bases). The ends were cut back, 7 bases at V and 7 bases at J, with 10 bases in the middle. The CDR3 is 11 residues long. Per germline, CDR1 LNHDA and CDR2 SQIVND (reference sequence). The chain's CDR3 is CASNGGYEAFF. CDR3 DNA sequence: TGTGCCAGTAATGGGGGCTATGAAGCTTTCTTT. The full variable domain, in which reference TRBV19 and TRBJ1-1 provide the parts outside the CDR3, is DGGITQSPKYLFRKEGQNVTLSCEQNLNHDAMYWYRQDPGQGLRLIYYSQIVNDFQKGDIAEGYSVSREKKESFPLTVTSAQKNPTAFYLCASNGGYEAFFGQGTRLTVV.

The CDR3 nucleotides read TGTGCCAGCAGTTTTACGGGGTCTGGCTACACCTTC. Its protein product is CASSFTGSGYTF. The chain couples TRBV12-3 or TRBV12-4 to TRBJ1-2; no clear D. This CDR3 region has 12 residues. Trimming left V 3 bases short and J 7 bases short, with 9 bases between.

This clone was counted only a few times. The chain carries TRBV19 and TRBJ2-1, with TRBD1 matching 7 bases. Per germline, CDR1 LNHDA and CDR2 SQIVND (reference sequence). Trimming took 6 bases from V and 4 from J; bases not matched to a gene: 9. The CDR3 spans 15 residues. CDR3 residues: CASRIHRGKYNEQFF. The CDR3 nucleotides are TGTGCCAGTAGAATCCACAGGGGAAAGTACAATGAGCAGTTCTTC.

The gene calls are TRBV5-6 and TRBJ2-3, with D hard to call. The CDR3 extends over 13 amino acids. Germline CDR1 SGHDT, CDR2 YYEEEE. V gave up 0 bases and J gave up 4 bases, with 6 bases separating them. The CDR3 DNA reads TGTGCCAGCAGCTTGGCTCTTCCAGATACGCAGTATTTT. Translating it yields CASSLALPDTQYF.

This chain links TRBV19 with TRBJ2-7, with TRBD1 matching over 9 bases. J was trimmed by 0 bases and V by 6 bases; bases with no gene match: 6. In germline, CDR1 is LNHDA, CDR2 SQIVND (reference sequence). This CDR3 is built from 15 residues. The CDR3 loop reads CASRQGQGISYEQYF. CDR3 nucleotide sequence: TGTGCCAGTAGGCAGGGACAGGGCATCTCCTACGAGCAGTACTTC. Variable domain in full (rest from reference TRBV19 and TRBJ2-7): DGGITQSPKYLFRKEGQNVTLSCEQNLNHDAMYWYRQDPGQGLRLIYYSQIVNDFQKGDIAEGYSVSREKKESFPLTVTSAQKNPTAFYLCASRQGQGISYEQYFGPGTRLTVT.

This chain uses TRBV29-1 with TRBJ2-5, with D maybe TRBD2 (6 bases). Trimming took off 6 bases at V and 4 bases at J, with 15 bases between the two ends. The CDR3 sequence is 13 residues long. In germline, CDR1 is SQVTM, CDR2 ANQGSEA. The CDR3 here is CSVAFVGGETQYF. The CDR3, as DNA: TGCAGCGTCGCGTTTGTCGGGGGAGAGACCCAGTACTTC.

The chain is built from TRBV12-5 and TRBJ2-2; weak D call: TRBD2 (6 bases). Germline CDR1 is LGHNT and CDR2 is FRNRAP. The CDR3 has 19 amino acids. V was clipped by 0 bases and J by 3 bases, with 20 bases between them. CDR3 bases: TGTGCTAGTGGTTTGGTACTTTGGGGGGTAAAACTGGACACCGGGGAGCTGTTTTTT. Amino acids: CASGLVLWGVKLDTGELFF.

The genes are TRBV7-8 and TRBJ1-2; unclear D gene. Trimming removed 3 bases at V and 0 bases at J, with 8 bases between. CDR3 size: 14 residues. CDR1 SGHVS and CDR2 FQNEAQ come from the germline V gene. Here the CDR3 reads CASSLAVTNYGYTF. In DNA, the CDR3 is TGTGCCAGCAGCTTGGCAGTTACTAACTATGGCTACACCTTC.

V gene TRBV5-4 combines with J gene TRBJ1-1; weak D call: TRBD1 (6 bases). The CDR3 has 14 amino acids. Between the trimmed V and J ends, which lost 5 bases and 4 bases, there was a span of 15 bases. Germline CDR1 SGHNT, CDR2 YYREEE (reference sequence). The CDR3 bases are TGTGCCAGCAGTTTTGAACAGGGAGTCACTGAAGCTTTCTTT. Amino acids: CASSFEQGVTEAFF.

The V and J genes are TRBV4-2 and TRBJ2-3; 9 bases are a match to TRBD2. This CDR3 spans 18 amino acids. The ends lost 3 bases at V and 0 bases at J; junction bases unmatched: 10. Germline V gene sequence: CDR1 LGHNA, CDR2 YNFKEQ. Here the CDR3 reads CASSQDLIAGESTDTQYF. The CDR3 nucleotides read TGTGCCAGCAGCCAGGACCTAATAGCGGGGGAAAGCACAGATACGCAGTATTTT.

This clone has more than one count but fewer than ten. The CDR3 here is CAWSSAGNTIYF. Here the CDR3 DNA reads TGTGCCTGGAGTTCGGCTGGAAACACCATATATTTT. The gene calls are TRBV30 and TRBJ1-3; unclear D gene. V dropped 2 bases and J dropped 2 bases, with 4 bases sitting between them. The germline CDR1 and CDR2 sequences are GTSNPN and SVGIG (reference sequence). The CDR3 is made up of 12 amino acids.

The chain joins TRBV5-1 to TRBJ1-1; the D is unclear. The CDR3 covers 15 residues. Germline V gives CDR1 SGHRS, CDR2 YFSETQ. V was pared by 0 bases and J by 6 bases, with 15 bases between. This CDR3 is CASSLDDLMGAEAFF. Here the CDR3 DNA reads TGCGCCAGCAGCTTGGATGACCTCATGGGCGCTGAAGCTTTCTTT. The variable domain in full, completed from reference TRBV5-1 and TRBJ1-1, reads KAGVTQTPRYLIKTRGQQVTLSCSPISGHRSVSWYQQTPGQGLQFLFEYFSETQRNKGNFPGRFSGRQFSNSRSEMNVSTLELGDSALYLCASSLDDLMGAEAFFGQGTRLTVV.

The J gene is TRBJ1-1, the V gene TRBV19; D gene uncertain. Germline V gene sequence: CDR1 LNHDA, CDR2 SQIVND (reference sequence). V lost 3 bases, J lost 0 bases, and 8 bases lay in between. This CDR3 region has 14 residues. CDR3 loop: CASSMPQVNTEAFF. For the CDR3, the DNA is TGTGCCAGTAGTATGCCGCAGGTGAACACTGAAGCTTTCTTT.

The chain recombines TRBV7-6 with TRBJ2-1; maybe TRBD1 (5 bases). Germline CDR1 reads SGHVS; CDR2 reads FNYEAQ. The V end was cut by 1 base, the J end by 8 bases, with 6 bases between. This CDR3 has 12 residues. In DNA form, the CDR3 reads TGTGCCAGCAGCTTAGAAGGGGATGAGCAGTTCTTC. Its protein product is CASSLEGDEQFF.